This T cell receptor (beta chain) was captured by sequencing in a study of T-cell reconstitution after alpha-beta-depleted transplantation in children (dated by TCRdb to 2016 to 2017). Notes on the research overall: T-cell immune reconstitution after TCRalphabeta/CD19-depleted allogeneic hematopoietic cell transplantation in children was quantitatively tracked in the study by means of TCR repertoire profiling. The research as a whole found: In some patients, the high TCRbeta diversity seen at day 60 was put down to recipient T cells and intrathymic progenitors that had survived conditioning. The apparently early recovery of alphabetaT-cell counts about two months after transplant reportedly depended on only several hundred rapidly expanded clones that came from non-depleted graft cells. Hyperexpanded clone frequencies declined over subsequent months; after one year, T-cell counts and TCRbeta diversity were mostly attributed to newly produced T cells.

As for this clonotype: What this receptor recognizes is not known. Within one base of it there is no much larger clone, and no base qualities were kept.

Counted from cysteine to phenylalanine, this CDR3 has 16 amino acids. Only CDR3 DNA is held: 48 bases, read in frame from base 1. CDR1 and CDR2, per the germline V gene, are MNHEY and SVGEGT. V is pruned by 2 bases and J by 0 bases, leaving 3 bases of the junction without a gene match. In light of the paper, this sample's treatment or condition label describes: allogeneic hematopoietic cell transplantation with graft depleted of TCRalphabeta T cells and CD19 B cells. The transplant recipients were children given TCRalphabeta/CD19-depleted allogeneic hematopoietic cell grafts. The method was PCR. These reads were obtained on an Illumina HiSeq 2500. TCR library preparation used molecular barcoding, with unique molecular identifiers applied to normalize quantification of the TCRbeta repertoire. The public reads were reprocessed in TCRdb via fastp at Q25 and MiXCR, keeping in-frame beta chains. Rows are unified per CDR3 protein, each entry keeping the most common DNA and genes. Recorded for this sample are fewer than 550,000 distinct CDR3 sequences; roughly 10% of them occurred a single time. The biggest ten clones account for about 14% of the sample.

The chain was built from TRBV6-2 or TRBV6-3 and TRBJ2-2, with 7 bases matching TRBD2. This clonotype originated in a female patient aged 2 to 10 who had a stem cell transplant for aplastic anemia, so the T cells may come from the graft donor. This sample comprised PBMCs, mostly from graft donor cells, obtained 180 days after TCRalphabeta/CD19-depleted stem cell transplant. The CDR3 in this case is CASSYPSGTNTGELFF. The bases read TGTGCCAGCAGTTACCCCAGCGGGACGAACACCGGGGAGCTGTTTTTT.